Listed here are 28 T cell receptor beta chains from one sample, sequenced in a study of T cell responses to AZD1222 COVID-19 vaccine (dated by TCRdb to about 2021). This specimen's time point label, per the study, means: baseline before first vaccination. Library generation was performed with the immunoSEQ multiplex PCR assay. TCRdb retrieved this table from immuneACCESS and kept in-frame rearrangements only. Not all clones are present; in checked studies, unresolved V genes account for under half, and no reason is known for the remainder. The sample has some 130,000 clones on record, around 87% of them singletons. 1.3% to 1.5% of the sample rests with the top ten. The specimen comprised peripheral blood, sampled on day 0 of AZD1222 vaccination. The receptors stem from an adult in good health.

The rearrangement uses TRBV4-1 and TRBJ1-1; D is uncertain. Trimming shortened V by 1 base and J by 2 bases, and 11 bases separated the two germline ends. Germline values: CDR1 MGHRA, CDR2 YSYEKL. CDR3 length: 15 amino acids. The CDR3 sequence is CASSQGGRPNTEAFF. The CDR3 DNA follows: TGCGCCAGCAGCCAAGGAGGGCGCCCCAACACTGAAGCTTTCTTT.

This rearrangement joins TRBV30 to TRBJ1-4, with D maybe TRBD1 (5 bases). Germline-derived CDR1 and CDR2 are GTSNPN and SVGIG (reference sequence). V was trimmed by 1 base and J by 4 bases, leaving 13 bases between them. This CDR3 has 15 amino acids. This CDR3 is CAWSGFRDVNEKLFF. The CDR3 DNA sequence: TGTGCCTGGAGTGGGTTCAGGGACGTTAATGAAAAACTGTTTTTT.

The chain employs TRBV19 and TRBJ1-4; D may be TRBD1 (5 bases). V was shortened by 3 bases and J by 7 bases, with 18 bases between the two germline ends. This CDR3 spans 16 amino acids. The germline gives CDR1 LNHDA, CDR2 SQIVND (reference sequence). CDR3 in amino acids: CASSMAWGVMSEKLFF. In DNA form, the CDR3 reads TGTGCCAGTAGTATGGCTTGGGGGGTTATGAGTGAAAAACTGTTTTTT. Together with reference TRBV19 and TRBJ1-4, the CDR3 gives the full variable domain: DGGITQSPKYLFRKEGQNVTLSCEQNLNHDAMYWYRQDPGQGLRLIYYSQIVNDFQKGDIAEGYSVSREKKESFPLTVTSAQKNPTAFYLCASSMAWGVMSEKLFFGSGTQLSVL.

This chain joins TRBV30 and TRBJ1-5; 7 nucleotides align to TRBD1. The CDR3 runs to 12 residues. The germline gives CDR1 GTSNPN, CDR2 SVGIG (reference sequence). V gave up 5 bases and J gave up 7 bases; unmatched junction bases: 5. The CDR3 nucleotides are TGTGCCTGGGCTACAGGGGACCAGCCCCAGCATTTT. It specifies CAWATGDQPQHF.

Here the CDR3 reads CASSDNSPLHF. In DNA, the CDR3 is TGTGCCAGCAGTGATAATTCACCCCTCCACTTT. The gene calls are TRBV12-3 or TRBV12-4 and TRBJ1-6; D is unresolved. The CDR3 covers 11 residues. Trimming removed 5 bases from V and 5 bases from J, with 1 base in between.

The chain has TRBV28 and TRBJ1-4; tentatively, D is TRBD1 (5 bases). The V end lost 11 bases, the J end lost 0 bases, and 13 bases lay between the germline ends. Germline V gene data show CDR1 as MDHEN and CDR2 as SYDVKM. CDR3 size: 14 residues. The CDR3: CAAGRTPTNEKLFF. In DNA form, the CDR3 reads TGTGCCGCGGGTCGGACACCAACTAATGAAAAACTGTTTTTT.

The V gene is TRBV29-1, the J gene TRBJ1-1; no clear D. The CDR3 is 12 amino acids. Germline V gene lookup returns CDR1 SQVTM and CDR2 ANQGSEA. V gave up 5 bases and J gave up 2 bases, with 9 bases separating them. The CDR3 loop reads CSVTKGNTEAFF. The CDR3 DNA reads TGCAGCGTTACCAAGGGAAACACTGAAGCTTTCTTT.

This chain connects TRBV18 to TRBJ1-5, with 7 bases fitting TRBD1. Trimming cost V 3 bases and J 5 bases; bases outside gene matches: 4. CDR3 length: 14 amino acids. The germline V gene has CDR1 KGHSH and CDR2 LQKENI. This CDR3 reads CASSPAGGHQPQHF. In DNA form, the CDR3 reads TGTGCCAGCTCACCGGCAGGGGGACATCAGCCCCAGCATTTT.

The count of this clone is one. The chain has TRBV12-3 or TRBV12-4 and TRBJ2-7; D gene unclear. Trimming stripped 6 bases from V and 2 bases from J, with 8 bases between. The CDR3 is made up of 12 amino acids. CDR3 amino acids: CASSLTTYEQYF. CDR3 bases: TGTGCCAGCAGCCTCACCACCTACGAGCAGTACTTC.

V is TRBV4-1 and J is TRBJ2-1; 10 positions agree with TRBD2. The germline V gene encodes CDR1 MGHRA and CDR2 YSYEKL. The CDR3 is made up of 18 amino acids. The V and J ends lost 4 bases and 10 bases, in that order; junction bases with no gene match: 19. CDR3 nucleotides: TGCGCCAGCAGCCCCCACCCAACAGAGAGCGGGGGGGCCCAAGAGCAGTTCTTC. It translates to CASSPHPTESGGAQEQFF.

The chain joins TRBV6-5 to TRBJ1-2; D is perhaps TRBD1 (6 bases). CDR1 and CDR2 (germline): MNHEY, SVGAGI. Between the trimmed V and J ends, which lost 5 bases and 4 bases, there was a span of 11 bases. The CDR3 runs 13 residues. Here the CDR3 reads CASSKGHPYGYTF. The CDR3 DNA reads as TGTGCCAGCAGTAAGGGACACCCCTATGGCTACACCTTC.

The rearrangement uses TRBV3-1 (or the pseudogene TRBV3-2) and TRBJ2-1; TRBD1 might be the D (5 bases). The germline gives CDR1 LGHDT, CDR2 YNNKEL (reference sequence). CDR3 length equals 15 residues. V was clipped by 2 bases and J by 0 bases, with 8 bases between them. The CDR3 nucleotides read TGTGCCAGCAGCCAACAGGGAAGCTCCTACAATGAGCAGTTCTTC. This translates into CASSQQGSSYNEQFF.

V and J are TRBV5-4 and TRBJ2-7; TRBD1 might be the D (6 bases). CDR3 length: 14 amino acids. The V gene lost 6 bases and the J gene lost 3 bases, with 16 bases spanning the gap. Germline CDR1 is SGHNT and CDR2 is YYREEE (reference sequence). The CDR3 region has the DNA TGTGCCAGCAACCCGGGGACATCCGGCTACGAGCAGTACTTC. It is translated as CASNPGTSGYEQYF.

This clone was found a few times. CDR3 nucleotides: TGTGCCAGCAGCCCAACCGGGACACCCAACACTGAAGCTTTCTTT. Protein: CASSPTGTPNTEAFF. The chain recombines TRBV5-4 with TRBJ1-1; D possibly corresponds to TRBD1 (6 bases). This CDR3 is built from 15 residues. The V gene lost 4 bases and the J gene lost 2 bases, with 15 bases spanning the gap. Germline CDR1 SGHNT, CDR2 YYREEE (reference sequence).

The count of this clone is one. The chain joins TRBV18 to TRBJ1-2; possibly TRBD1 for D (6 bases). The germline gives CDR1 KGHSH, CDR2 LQKENI. The CDR3 sequence is 13 residues long. V lost 5 bases and J lost 7, with 14 bases in between. CDR3 in amino acids: CASSLDRQSGYTF. The DNA for the CDR3 is TGTGCCAGCTCATTGGACAGACAGAGTGGCTACACCTTC.

This chain uses TRBV19 with TRBJ2-3, with TRBD1 as a possible D gene (5 bases). CDR3 length: 16 residues. Looked up from germline, CDR1 is LNHDA and CDR2 is SQIVND (reference sequence). V was trimmed by 2 bases and J by 0 bases, leaving 12 bases between them. Here the CDR3 reads CASSITGLSSTDTQYF. In DNA, the CDR3 is TGTGCCAGTAGTATAACAGGCTTATCTAGCACAGATACGCAGTATTTT.

The chain carries TRBV2 and TRBJ1-2; D perhaps matches TRBD1 (6 bases). Germline V lookup: CDR1 SNHLY, CDR2 FYNNEI. V shed 5 bases and J shed 6 bases, with 13 bases lying between them. There are 13 residues in the CDR3. In DNA form, the CDR3 reads TGTGCCAGCAGTAGAGCAGGGGTCGATGGCTACACCTTC. Encoded protein: CASSRAGVDGYTF.

As DNA, the CDR3 is TGTGCCAGCACTAAAGGGGGCTCTGGAAACACCATATATTTT. Translating gives CASTKGGSGNTIYF. The chain joins TRBV6-1 to TRBJ1-3; the D gene is possibly TRBD1 (6 bases). V was pared by 7 bases and J by 0 bases, with 10 bases between. Germline values: CDR1 MNHNS, CDR2 SASEGT. The CDR3 has 14 amino acids.

This CDR3 reads CASSLRNGRGRETQYF. CDR3 in DNA: TGTGCCAGCAGTTTAAGAAACGGCAGGGGTAGAGAGACCCAGTACTTC. V usage is TRBV28 and J usage is TRBJ2-5; TRBD1 is a possible D gene (6 bases). Germline CDR1 is MDHEN and CDR2 is SYDVKM. V was shortened by 2 bases and J by 4 bases, with 17 bases between the two germline ends. The CDR3 runs 16 residues.

This clone was detected a few times. The rearrangement uses TRBV28 and TRBJ1-3; tentatively, D is TRBD1 (5 bases). This CDR3 has 15 amino acids. CDR1 is MDHEN, CDR2 SYDVKM, per germline. Trimming took 6 bases from V and 0 from J, leaving 12 bases between them. CDR3 nucleotides: TGTGCCAGCAGGACGACTGGGGGCTCTGGAAACACCATATATTTT. This codes for CASRTTGGSGNTIYF.

J is TRBJ1-6 and V is TRBV2, with 7 positions matching TRBD1. The length of the CDR3 is 14 residues. Germline V gene sequence: CDR1 SNHLY, CDR2 FYNNEI. With V trimmed by 3 bases and J by 8 bases, 4 bases remained unmatched. Here the CDR3 reads CASSERGQDSPLHF. CDR3 coding DNA: TGTGCCAGCAGTGAGAGGGGGCAGGATTCACCCCTCCACTTT.

This chain links TRBV9 with TRBJ2-7; D call uncertain. Germline-derived CDR1 and CDR2 are SGDLS and YYNGEE. Trimming removed 3 bases from V and 0 bases from J, with 7 bases in between. CDR3 length: 13 residues. This chain's CDR3 is CASSEGSSYEQYF. DNA for the CDR3: TGTGCCAGCAGCGAGGGTTCCTCCTACGAGCAGTACTTC.

The rearrangement links TRBV6-4 to TRBJ2-1; 11 bases match TRBD2. The CDR3 covers 14 residues. Germline trimming cut 8 bases from V and 3 bases from J; bases unmatched to any gene: 3. Looked up from germline, CDR1 is MRHNA and CDR2 is SNTAGT. CDR3 nucleotide sequence: TGTGCCAGCTCACTAGCGGGGGACTACAATGAGCAGTTCTTC. Its protein is CASSLAGDYNEQFF.

The chain is built from TRBV7-9 and TRBJ2-7; 10 bases align to TRBD1. The germline CDR1 and CDR2 sequences are SEHNR and FQNEAQ (reference sequence). The CDR3 spans 15 residues. Trimming took 1 base from V and 3 from J; bases not matched to a gene: 3. For the CDR3, the DNA is TGTGCCAGCAGCTTAGGGCGGACAGGGGGCTACGAGCAGTACTTC. Amino acid sequence: CASSLGRTGGYEQYF.

The table lists this clone with a few counts. The chain uses TRBV27 and TRBJ1-2, with 9 bases lining up with TRBD1. Losses at the gene ends were 5 bases for V and 2 bases for J; bases not matched to a gene: 15. Per germline, CDR1 MNHEY and CDR2 SMNVEV (reference sequence). The CDR3 runs to 18 residues. The CDR3 region is CASSLGPGQGPSNYGYTF. CDR3 coding DNA: TGTGCCAGCAGTCTCGGCCCGGGACAGGGCCCGTCCAACTATGGCTACACCTTC.

This clone was seen only a few times. This chain uses TRBV5-8 with TRBJ1-2; D call uncertain. The CDR3 consists of 16 residues. Germline V gives CDR1 SGHTS, CDR2 YDEGEE. Trimming removed 0 bases from V and 0 bases from J, with 12 bases in between. The CDR3, as DNA: TGTGCCAGCAGCTTGGTGACAAGAAATGCTAACTATGGCTACACCTTC. Protein sequence: CASSLVTRNANYGYTF. Supplemented by reference TRBV5-8 and TRBJ1-2, the full variable domain reads EAGVTQSPTHLIKTRGQQATLRCSPISGHTSVYWYQQALGLGLQFLLWYDEGEERNRGNFPPRFSGRQFPNYSSELNVNALELEDSALYLCASSLVTRNANYGYTFGSGTRLTVV.

This chain joins TRBV5-5 and TRBJ2-2; 8 positions match TRBD1. Unmatched junction bases numbered 12, after V lost 5 bases and J lost 3 bases. The germline CDR1 and CDR2 sequences are SGHKS and YYEKEE (reference sequence). This CDR3 spans 17 amino acids. CDR3 DNA sequence: TGTGCCAGCAGATCTCCGGGACAGGTGTCCTACACCGGGGAGCTGTTTTTT. The encoded protein is CASRSPGQVSYTGELFF.

The V gene is TRBV19, the J gene TRBJ2-7; tentative D call: TRBD2 (6 bases). Germline assignment: CDR1 LNHDA and CDR2 SQIVND (reference sequence). Trimming removed 5 bases from V and 2 bases from J, with 19 bases in between. The CDR3 covers 16 residues. The CDR3 DNA reads TGTGCCAGTAGTCCTCAAGCTAATGGCGGGGCCTACGAGCAGTACTTC. It yields the protein CASSPQANGGAYEQYF. Supplemented by reference TRBV19 and TRBJ2-7, the full variable domain reads DGGITQSPKYLFRKEGQNVTLSCEQNLNHDAMYWYRQDPGQGLRLIYYSQIVNDFQKGDIAEGYSVSREKKESFPLTVTSAQKNPTAFYLCASSPQANGGAYEQYFGPGTRLTVT.